This T cell receptor beta chain appears in the sequencing data of a study of circulating and synovial CD4+ cells in juvenile arthritis. In its sample, this clone was seen a few times. The antigen is undetermined. Germline CDR1 and CDR2: LNHDA and SQIVND (reference sequence). The CDR3 consists of 15 residues. The V gene end was trimmed by 4 bases and the J gene end by 0 bases; junction bases not matched to a gene: 1. Findings of the study overall: Vbeta family usage analysis did not detect the pathogenic-like versus bulk difference.

Libraries were prepared by immunoSEQ multiplex PCR; TCRdb keeps only in-frame clonotypes and omits some of them. The table lists tens of thousands of clones, 90% to 95% of them singletons, with 0.15% to 0.2% in the top ten. This clonotype originated in a human donor with juvenile idiopathic arthritis. Source material: CD4+ T cells from blood. The chain employs TRBV19 and TRBJ2-2; 8 positions agree with TRBD1. The CDR3 nucleotides are TGTGCCAGTAGTACGGACAGGGCGAACACCGGGGAGCTGTTTTTT. The encoded protein is CASSTDRANTGELFF.